These T cell receptor beta chains were read from a single sample in a study of vaccination and CD4 T cells after COVID-19. Their antigen targets remain unknown. TCRdb independently ran MiXCR on the PCR reads; one entry per CDR3 protein. This sample yields roughly 14,000 distinct CDR3 sequences, of which about 39% are seen a single time; approximately 5.6% belongs to the top ten. Material: CD4+ T cells from blood, cultured in vitro, obtained before SARS-CoV-2 vaccination. The receptors were gathered from a human donor who had recovered from COVID-19. CDR3s include the opening cysteine and the closing phenylalanine or tryptophan. A D gene is named only where the DNA matches it firmly. The size entry is marked missing in some rows and otherwise reads once, few, many or a size class.

j_call: TRBJ2-1; v_call: TRBV29-1; d_call: TRBD2; clone_size: .; cdr3_aa: CSVVARLAGDDEQFF; cdr3_nt: TGCAGCGTTGTGGCTAGACTAGCGGGAGACGATGAGCAGTTCTTC
j_call: TRBJ1-5; v_call: TRBV2; d_call: .; clone_size: .; cdr3_aa: CASSGQLFQPQHF; cdr3_nt: TGTGCCAGCAGTGGACAGCTCTTTCAGCCCCAGCATTTT
j_call: TRBJ2-7; v_call: TRBV11-2; d_call: TRBD1; clone_size: .; cdr3_aa: CASSLDKGTASSYEQYF; cdr3_nt: TGTGCCAGCAGCTTAGACAAGGGGACAGCTAGCTCCTACGAGCAGTACTTC
j_call: TRBJ1-5; v_call: TRBV25-1; d_call: .; clone_size: .; cdr3_aa: CASSGEKGLGNQPQHF; cdr3_nt: TGTGCCAGCAGTGGGGAAAAGGGTCTAGGCAATCAGCCCCAGCATTTT
j_call: TRBJ2-1; v_call: TRBV6-2/TRBV6-3; d_call: TRBD2; clone_size: .; cdr3_aa: CASSHSGGAVNEQFF; cdr3_nt: TGTGCCAGCAGTCATAGCGGGGGGGCGGTTAATGAGCAGTTCTTC
j_call: TRBJ1-1; v_call: TRBV6-2/TRBV6-3; d_call: TRBD1; clone_size: .; cdr3_aa: CASSYSTGTGGTEAFF; cdr3_nt: TGTGCCAGCAGTTACTCTACCGGGACAGGGGGCACTGAAGCTTTCTTT
j_call: TRBJ1-5; v_call: TRBV7-6; d_call: .; clone_size: few; cdr3_aa: CASSLGGNNQPQHF; cdr3_nt: TGTGCCAGCAGCTTAGGCGGAAACAATCAGCCCCAGCATTTT
j_call: TRBJ2-3; v_call: TRBV27; d_call: .; clone_size: few; cdr3_aa: CASSLSSTDTQYF; cdr3_nt: TGTGCCAGCAGTTTATCTAGCACAGATACGCAGTATTTT
j_call: TRBJ1-5; v_call: TRBV9; d_call: .; clone_size: few; cdr3_aa: CASNEQGSNQPQHF; cdr3_nt: TGTGCCAGCAACGAGCAGGGGAGCAATCAGCCCCAGCATTTT
j_call: TRBJ1-2; v_call: TRBV18; d_call: .; clone_size: .; cdr3_aa: CASSPAPSGVTAGYGYTF; cdr3_nt: TGTGCCAGCTCACCAGCCCCCTCCGGGGTGACCGCGGGCTATGGCTACACCTTC
j_call: TRBJ2-6; v_call: TRBV27; d_call: TRBD1; clone_size: few; cdr3_aa: CASRKGQGASGANVLTF; cdr3_nt: TGTGCCAGCAGGAAGGGACAGGGGGCATCTGGGGCCAACGTCCTGACTTTC